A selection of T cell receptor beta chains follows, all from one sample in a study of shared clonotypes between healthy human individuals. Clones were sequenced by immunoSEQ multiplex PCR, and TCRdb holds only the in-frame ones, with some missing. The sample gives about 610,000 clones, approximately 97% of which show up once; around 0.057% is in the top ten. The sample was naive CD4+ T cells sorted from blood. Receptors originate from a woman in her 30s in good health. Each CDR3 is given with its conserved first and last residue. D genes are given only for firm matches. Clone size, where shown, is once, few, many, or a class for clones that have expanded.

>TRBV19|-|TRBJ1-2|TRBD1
TGTGCCAGTAGTCGGGACAGCAACTATGGCTACACCTTC
CASSRDSNYGYTF
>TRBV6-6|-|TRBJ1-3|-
TGTGCCAGCAGTCCAGACGGGGAGGGTGGTATATATTTT
CASSPDGEGGIYF
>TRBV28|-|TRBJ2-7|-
TGTGCCAGCAGTTTTGGCGGTTCCTACGAGCAGTACTTC
CASSFGGSYEQYF
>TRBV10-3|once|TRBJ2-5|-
TGTGCCATCGGGGGATTGGAGACCCAGTACTTC
CAIGGLETQYF
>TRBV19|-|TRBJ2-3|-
TGTGCCAGTAGTACTGGACCAAGCACAGATACGCAGTATTTT
CASSTGPSTDTQYF
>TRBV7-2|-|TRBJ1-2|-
TGTGCCACCAAGGGCGGACGGATAAATTTCTATGGCTACACCTTC
CATKGGRINFYGYTF
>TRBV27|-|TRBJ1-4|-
TGTGCCAGCGGCCTCCAGGGTATTAATGAAAAACTGTTTTTT
CASGLQGINEKLFF
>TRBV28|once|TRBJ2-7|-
TGTGCCAGCAGTTCAACAAGCGGTGGAGACTACGAGCAGTACTTC
CASSSTSGGDYEQYF
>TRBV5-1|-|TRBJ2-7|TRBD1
TGCGCCAGCAGCATACAGCCGGGACAGGGTGTGGACGAGCAGTACTTC
CASSIQPGQGVDEQYF
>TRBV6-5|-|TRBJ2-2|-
TGTGCCAGCAGTTACTCTGGGGGCGGGGAGCTGTTTTTT
CASSYSGGGELFF
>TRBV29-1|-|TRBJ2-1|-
TGCAGCTACATGCGTTGGGAGTGGGCCTACAATGAGCAGTTCTTC
CSYMRWEWAYNEQFF
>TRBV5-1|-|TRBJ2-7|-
TGCGCCAGCAGCTTCAAGGACCGATACGAGCAGTACTTC
CASSFKDRYEQYF
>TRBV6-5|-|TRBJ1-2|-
TGTGCCAGCAGTTACTCGCGAACCTCAAATGGCTACACCTTC
CASSYSRTSNGYTF
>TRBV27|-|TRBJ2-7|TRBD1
TGTGCCAGCAGTTTCGGACAGGGGACTCGGGAGCAGTACTTC
CASSFGQGTREQYF
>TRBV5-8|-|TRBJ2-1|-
TGTGCCAGCAGGATAGCGGTTAGCTCCTACAATGAGCAGTTCTTC
CASRIAVSSYNEQFF
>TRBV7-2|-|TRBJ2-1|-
TGTGCCAGCAGCTTGACTAGTTATGAGCAGTTCTTC
CASSLTSYEQFF
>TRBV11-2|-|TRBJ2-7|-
TGTGCCAGCAGCCTACCCGGGACAAAAGCCTTTTCCTACGAGCAGTACTTC
CASSLPGTKAFSYEQYF
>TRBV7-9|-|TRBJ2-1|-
TGTGCCAGCAGCCCCCCCCGGCGACTCGGCAATGAGCAGTTCTTC
CASSPPRRLGNEQFF
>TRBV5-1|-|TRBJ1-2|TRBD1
TGCGCCAGCAGCCTGGGGACAGGTGCCTACTATGGCTACACCTTC
CASSLGTGAYYGYTF